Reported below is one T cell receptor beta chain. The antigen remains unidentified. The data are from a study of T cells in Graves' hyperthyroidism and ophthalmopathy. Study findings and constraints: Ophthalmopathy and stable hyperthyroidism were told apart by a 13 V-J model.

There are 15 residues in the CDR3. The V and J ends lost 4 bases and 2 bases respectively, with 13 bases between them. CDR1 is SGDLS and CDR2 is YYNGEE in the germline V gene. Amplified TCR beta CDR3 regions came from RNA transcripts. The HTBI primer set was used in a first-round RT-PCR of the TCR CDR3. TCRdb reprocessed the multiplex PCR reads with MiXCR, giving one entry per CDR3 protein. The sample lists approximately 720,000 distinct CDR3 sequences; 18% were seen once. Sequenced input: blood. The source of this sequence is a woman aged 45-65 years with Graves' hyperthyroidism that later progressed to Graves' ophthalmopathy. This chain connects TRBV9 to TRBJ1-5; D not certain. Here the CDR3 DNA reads TGTGCCAGCAGCACAGAACGGTGGGGCAATCAGCCCCAGCATTTT. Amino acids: CASSTERWGNQPQHF.